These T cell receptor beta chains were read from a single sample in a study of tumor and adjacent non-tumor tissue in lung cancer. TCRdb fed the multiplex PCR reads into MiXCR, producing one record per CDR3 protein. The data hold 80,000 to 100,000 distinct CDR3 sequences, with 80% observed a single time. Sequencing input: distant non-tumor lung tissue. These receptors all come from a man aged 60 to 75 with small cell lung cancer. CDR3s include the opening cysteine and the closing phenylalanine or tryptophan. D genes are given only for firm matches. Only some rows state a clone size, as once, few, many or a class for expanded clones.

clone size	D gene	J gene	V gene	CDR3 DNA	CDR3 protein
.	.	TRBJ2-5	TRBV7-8	TGTGTCAGCAGCCCTACACTGGGAGCCCAAGAGACCCAGTACTTC	CVSSPTLGAQETQYF
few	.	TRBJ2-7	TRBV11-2	TGTGCCAGCAGCTTAACGTGGGGGAGCTCCTACGAGCAGTACTTC	CASSLTWGSSYEQYF
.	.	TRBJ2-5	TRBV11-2	TGTGCCAGCTGCTTGGGGGCGGGACACCAAGAGACCCAGCACTTC	CASCLGAGHQETQHF
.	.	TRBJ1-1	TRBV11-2	TGTGCCAGCAGCTTAGACCGAGGGGAGGCTTTCTTT	CASSLDRGEAFF
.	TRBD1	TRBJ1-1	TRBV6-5	TGTGCCAGCAGAGCAGGGGGGATGAACATTGAAGCTTTCTTT	CASRAGGMNIEAFF
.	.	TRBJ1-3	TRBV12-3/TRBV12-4	TGTGCCAGCAGTTTAGGAGGACGGAACACCGTATATTTT	CASSLGGRNTVYF
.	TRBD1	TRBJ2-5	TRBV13	TGTGCTGGCAGCTTGGGACAGCAAGAGACCCAGTACTTC	CAGSLGQQETQYF
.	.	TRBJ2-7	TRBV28	TGTGCCAGCGGTTTAAGGGGGTCCCTTTCTTACGAGCAGTACTTC	CASGLRGSLSYEQYF
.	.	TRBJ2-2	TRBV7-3	TGTGCCAGCAGCTTACTTCACGCACTGAACACCGGGGAGCTGTTTTTT	CASSLLHALNTGELFF
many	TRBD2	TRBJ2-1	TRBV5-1	TGCGCCAGCAATCCCCGACTAGCGGGGAGTGGTGGTGAGCAGTTCTTC	CASNPRLAGSGGEQFF
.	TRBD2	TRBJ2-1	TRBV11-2	TGTGCCATCATCTTAGGAGTAGCGGGAGGCTACCACTACAATGAGCAGTGCTTC	CAIILGVAGGYHYNEQCF
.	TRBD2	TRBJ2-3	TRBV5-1	TGCGCCAACAGCTTACACCACGGACTAGCGGGAGAGGGGACAGATACGCAGTATTTT	CANSLHHGLAGEGTDTQYF
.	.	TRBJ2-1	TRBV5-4	TGTGCCAGCAGCCTCGGACCCGGCTCTTGCAATGAGCAGTTCTTC	CASSLGPGSCNEQFF
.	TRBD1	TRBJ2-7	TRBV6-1	TGTGCCAGAAGAAAGGAGAGGGACAGAGGGCTCGAGCAGTATTTC	CARRKERDRGLEQYF
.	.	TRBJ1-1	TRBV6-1	TGTGCCAGTTCGAGGGGAGGCTTTGAAGCTTTCTTT	CASSRGGFEAFF
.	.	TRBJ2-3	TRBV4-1	TGCGCCAGCAGCCTAGCGATCTTCCAGAGCACAGATACTCAGTATTTT	CASSLAIFQSTDTQYF
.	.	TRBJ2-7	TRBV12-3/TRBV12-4	TGTGCCAGCAGTTCCCTCTACGAGCACTATTTC	CASSSLYEHYF
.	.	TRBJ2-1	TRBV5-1	TGCGCCAGCATCTTGAGCGGTACCGCCGATGAGCGGTTCTTC	CASILSGTADERFF
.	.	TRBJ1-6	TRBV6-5	TGTGCCAGTACCCGTCGGGGGGTGGGAGGATCACCCCTCAACTTT	CASTRRGVGGSPLNF
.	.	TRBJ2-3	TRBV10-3	TGTGCCATCAGTAGCGGCACAGATTCACAGTATTTT	CAISSGTDSQYF
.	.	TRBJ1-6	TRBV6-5	TGTGCCAGTAATCGTTATAGGGGTTCACCCCTCCACTTT	CASNRYRGSPLHF
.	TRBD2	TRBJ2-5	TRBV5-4	TGTGTCAGCAGCTTGACTAGCGGGGAGGGGGACCAGAACTTC	CVSSLTSGEGDQNF
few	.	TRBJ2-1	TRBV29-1	TGCAGCTTAGCGATGGGAAACAATGAGCGATTCTTC	CSLAMGNNERFF
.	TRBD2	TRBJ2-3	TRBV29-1	TGCAGCCTAGGTAGGACTAGCTACACAGATACGCAGTATTTT	CSLGRTSYTDTQYF
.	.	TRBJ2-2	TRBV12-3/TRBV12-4	TGTGCCAGCAGTTTAGCGGTATGGAGTCCGACCGGGGAGCTGTTTTTT	CASSLAVWSPTGELFF
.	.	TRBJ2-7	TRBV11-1	TGTACCAGCAGCGTCACCGGGATGGTGTTTTACGAGCAGTACTTC	CTSSVTGMVFYEQYF
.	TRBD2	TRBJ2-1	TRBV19	TGTGCCAGTAGTTCCGGGACTAGCGCCTACAATGAGCAGTTCTTC	CASSSGTSAYNEQFF
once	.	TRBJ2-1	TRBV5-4	TGTGCCAGCAGCCCTTATCGGGGGAATGAGCAGTTCTTT	CASSPYRGNEQFF
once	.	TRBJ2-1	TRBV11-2	TGTACCATCAGTCCCACCCCATCACTAACCTACAATGAGCACTTCTTC	CTISPTPSLTYNEHFF
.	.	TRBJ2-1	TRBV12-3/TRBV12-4	TGTGCCAGCAGTTTAGATAAGCTAACGGGAGTAGGCAATGAGCAGTTCTTC	CASSLDKLTGVGNEQFF
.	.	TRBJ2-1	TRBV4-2	TGTGCCAGCAGCCAAGATCAAGATAGCGGAGGACTATACAACGAGCATTTCTTC	CASSQDQDSGGLYNEHFF
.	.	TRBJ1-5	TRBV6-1	TGTGCCAGCAGTTGGGCAGAGGTTGGTCAGCCCCTGCATTTT	CASSWAEVGQPLHF
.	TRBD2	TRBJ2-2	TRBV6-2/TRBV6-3	TGTGCCAGCAGTTACCCCTTGGGAGCCAGCGGGGAGCTGTTCTTT	CASSYPLGASGELFF
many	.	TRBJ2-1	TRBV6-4	TGTGCCAGCAGTGACTCTCGCGGGGTCTCCTACAATGAGCAGTTCTTC	CASSDSRGVSYNEQFF
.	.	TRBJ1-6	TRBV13	TGTACCAGGAGCCAAAACGACGGAAGCTCCTATAATTCACCCCTCCGCTTT	CTRSQNDGSSYNSPLRF
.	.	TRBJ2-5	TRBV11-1	TGTGCCAGCATCTCCACGGCACAAGAGACCCAGTACTTC	CASISTAQETQYF
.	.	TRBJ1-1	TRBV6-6	TGTGCCACCCAATTCCAAGGAATTTGGGAAGCTTTCTTT	CATQFQGIWEAFF
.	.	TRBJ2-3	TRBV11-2	TGTGCCAGCAGCCCTTTTGTCCGCACAGACACGCGGTATTTT	CASSPFVRTDTRYF
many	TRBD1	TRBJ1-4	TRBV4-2	TGTGCCAGCAGCCGCCTTTTACAGGGGGCAGGAGAAAAACTGTTTTTT	CASSRLLQGAGEKLFF
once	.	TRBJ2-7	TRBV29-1	TGCAGCGTTGAAGGGTGGACCATATACGAGCAGTACTTC	CSVEGWTIYEQYF
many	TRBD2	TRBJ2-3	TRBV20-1	TGCAGTGCTAGAGATGGGTCCCCGACTAGCGGGATTGGAGCAGATACGCAGTATTTT	CSARDGSPTSGIGADTQYF
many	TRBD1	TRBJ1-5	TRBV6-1	TGTGCCAGCAGCAGTAGACAGGGGGTGAGCAATCAGCCCCAGCATTTT	CASSSRQGVSNQPQHF
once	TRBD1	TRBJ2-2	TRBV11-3	TGTACAATCAGCCGGGACAGGGGAGCGTCCGGGGAGCTGTATTTT	CTISRDRGASGELYF
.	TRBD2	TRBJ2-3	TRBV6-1	TGTGCCAGCAGACCGACATGCGGGAGTATTACAGATACGCAGTATTTC	CASRPTCGSITDTQYF
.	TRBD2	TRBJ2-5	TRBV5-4	TGTGCCAGCAACATATCAGCGGGAGTGGGCCAAGAGACCCAGCACTTC	CASNISAGVGQETQHF
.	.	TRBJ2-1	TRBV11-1	TGTGCTAGTATCTTAGGACAGATAAGTCTTTATGAGCAGTTCTTC	CASILGQISLYEQFF
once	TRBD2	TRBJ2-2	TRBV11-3	TGTGCCAGCAGTTTACAGGCTTCGAACAGCGGGGAGCTGTATTTT	CASSLQASNSGELYF
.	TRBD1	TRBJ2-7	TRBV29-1	TGTAGCGCTCGACAGGGACCCTACGAGCAGAACTTC	CSARQGPYEQNF
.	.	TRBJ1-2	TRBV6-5	TGTGCCAGCAGTCCGACATGGCCATTCTATGGCTACACCTTC	CASSPTWPFYGYTF
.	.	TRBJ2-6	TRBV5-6	TGTACCAGCAGCCTGGTTGGGTGGACTGGGGCCAACGTCCTGACTTTC	CTSSLVGWTGANVLTF
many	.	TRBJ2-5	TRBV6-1	TGTGCCAGCACCAACTCGAACCCGGGACTCCGAGAGGTGGAGACCCAGTACTTC	CASTNSNPGLREVETQYF
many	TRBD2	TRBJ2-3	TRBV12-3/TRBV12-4	TGTGCCAGCAGTTCCCGCGGCGGGAGGAGCACAGATACGCAGTATTTT	CASSSRGGRSTDTQYF
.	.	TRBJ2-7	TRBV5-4	TGTGCCAGCAGTTTGGTCCCCTCCGGCGAGAAGTACTTC	CASSLVPSGEKYF
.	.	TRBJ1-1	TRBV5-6	TGTGCCAGCAGGAGGCACAGGGTTTACACTGAAGCTTTCTTT	CASRRHRVYTEAFF
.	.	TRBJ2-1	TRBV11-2	TGTGCCAGCAGCTTAGGAGTAGAGAGAGGCTACTACTACAATGAGCAGTTTTTC	CASSLGVERGYYYNEQFF
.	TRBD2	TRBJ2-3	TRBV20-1	TGCAGTGCTAGAGCACAATGGAGCGCGGGAGGGGGGGAGAGCACAGCTACGCAGTATTTT	CSARAQWSAGGGESTATQYF
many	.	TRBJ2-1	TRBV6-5	TGTGCCAGCAGTTACTCACGAGTTAATGAGCAGTTCTTC	CASSYSRVNEQFF